What follows is one TCR beta chain and its context. Its antigen is still unknown. No per-base quality is available; no much larger clone lies one base away. The CDR3, from cysteine to phenylalanine, totals 13 residues. Here the CDR3 DNA is all that survives: 39 bases in frame from base 1. Based on the germline V gene (reference sequence), the CDR1 and CDR2 sequences are PRHDT and FYEKMQ. V is reduced by 3 bases and J by 1 base, leaving a spacing of 6 bases between them. Library preparation employed the immunoSEQ multiplex PCR assay. TCRdb took this table from immuneACCESS and kept in-frame rearrangements with V and J called. Such tables lack part of the clones; where checked against another copy, unresolved V genes explain under half of the gap, and the rest is unexplained. For this sample there are 100,000 to 150,000 clones; 89% appear just once. The leading ten clones occupy more than 6.5% of the sample.

The sample comes from a study of control samples from healthy donors and cancer patients (dated by TCRdb to 2020 to 2021). This clonotype was obtained from a man in his fifties or sixties with head and neck cancer. The rearrangement combines TRBV13 with TRBJ1-1; there is no confident call for the D gene. The sequenced material came from PBMCs. The DNA reads TGTGCCAGCAGCTTCGTACAGAACACTGAAGCTTTCTTT. It specifies CASSFVQNTEAFF.